This T cell receptor (beta chain) was sequenced for a study of T cells expressing NK-cell markers. Study background: The TCR beta repertoires originated in sorted CD3+CD56+NKG2C+, CD3+CD56+NKG2C- and CD3+CD56-NKG2C+ T cells. Sequencing covered eight donors, seven HCMV-seropositive and one seronegative. Study-level points and caveats: Specificity for HCMV among expanded NKG2C+ T cell clones was not established. Six or seven donors carried dominant NKG2C+ clonotypes that made up roughly 1.0-7.5% of their CD8+ T cells.

Concerning this clonotype itself: Its cognate antigen is unknown.

Germline V gene data show CDR1 as SGHVS and CDR2 as FQNEAQ. This CDR3 has 15 amino acids. TCRdb reanalyzed the 5' RACE reads, giving one entry per CDR3 protein sequence and no DNA. The sample table includes hundreds of thousands of distinct CDR3 sequences. The sequencing input was blood T cells: a sorted CD56 or NKG2C T cell subset, CD4+ or CD8+ T cells, or bulk PBMC T cells (not recorded which). The V call is TRBV7-8, the J call TRBJ2-1; the TCRdb call, TRBD1, lacks DNA for checking. This TCR was sampled from a woman aged 18-70 years in good health. The CDR3 here is CASSTGQLVYNEQFF.